This TCR beta chain was sequenced in a study of T cells in Graves' hyperthyroidism and ophthalmopathy (dated by TCRdb to about 2019). Notes on the research overall: Peripheral blood was collected at initial diagnosis, before any treatment. A discovery cohort of roughly 100 patients, approximately 45 with Graves' ophthalmopathy and approximately 55 with stable Graves' hyperthyroidism, was used to find distinguishing TCR V-J signatures. The 95 to 100 discovery patients were divided at random into training and test sets in a 7:3 ratio. In addition, the study compared T-cell repertoires in thyroid tissue and in blood from about 6 Graves' hyperthyroidism patients. Once sampling was done, hyperthyroidism patients were given methimazole at a starting dose of 30 mg daily, whereas ophthalmopathy patients were given high-dose intravenous methylprednisolone. According to the paper, TCR Vbeta CDR3 sequencing was carried out on about 140 peripheral blood samples, which came from over 40 ophthalmopathy, 75 to 80 hyperthyroidism and around 17 progressor patients. Prospective prediction of ophthalmopathy was tested in an independent validation cohort of 18 to 20 hyperthyroidism patients and 17 patients who later progressed to ophthalmopathy. What the work shows at the level of the full study, not this receptor alone: During validation, the model predicted progression to ophthalmopathy a median of around 6 months ahead of onset, with 70.59% sensitivity and around 72% specificity. Blood samples also contained most of the expanded thyroid clonotypes (frequency above 0.001), which suggests that blood repertoires may reflect thyroid immune responses. Ophthalmopathy was separated from stable hyperthyroidism by a 13 V-J signature model, with approximately 85% sensitivity and 81% to 83% specificity obtained in cross-validation and 80%/75% obtained in testing. Sample size was not statistically predetermined, and blinding of investigators to group allocation was not performed.

Reading the germline V gene gives CDR1 MDHEN and CDR2 SYDVKM. The CDR3 sequence holds 16 residues, the cysteine and phenylalanine included. The only DNA kept is the CDR3, 48 bases in frame from the first base. There are a few counts of this clonotype. No cognate antigen has been identified for it. A single base separates this from a much larger clone, so it may be a read error. Graves' hyperthyroidism was defined as stable when no progression to ophthalmopathy occurred over 18 months of follow-up. Hyperthyroidism patients were newly diagnosed, had a disease duration of under 2 months, and were aged 18 to 65 years. The study excluded patients with uncontrolled infections, other autoimmune diseases, pregnancy or lactation. Clinical symptoms, serum thyroxine and TRAb, thyroid ultrasound, and orbital computed tomography formed the basis for the diagnoses. Ficoll-Paque density gradient centrifugation was used to isolate PBMCs from under 11 ml of fresh peripheral blood. Trizol reagent was used to extract total RNA, and RNA quality was then checked on an Agilent 2100 Bioanalyzer.

The TCR beta CDR3 regions were amplified from the RNA transcripts. The first round of RT-PCR for the TCR CDR3 was performed with the HTBI primer set and the Qiagen OneStep RT-PCR kit. Libraries were constructed in a second round of multiplex PCR, after which size selection and purification were performed. The libraries were sequenced on an Illumina HiSeq2000 using paired-end 100 bp reads. The authors' pipeline ran thus. SOAPnuke was used to process the raw data, throwing out any read that contained adapters or uncalled bases, had a mean Phred below 15, or lacked an exact constant-primer or identifier match. High-quality paired reads were merged using COPE v1.2.5, and each unique nucleotide sequence was defined as a clonotype. Clonotypes were aligned to IMGT TRBV, TRBD and TRBJ reference segments using MiTCR v1.1. Only V-J combinations with frequency above 0.0001, covering 99.2% of repertoires, were analysed. A TCS score was defined as the ratio between F50 (clonal expansion) and ExV (chaos), using BLOSUM62-based TCRdist between CDR3 peptides within each V-J. Welch's t-statistics and random forest reduced just over 500 V-J features to 10 to 15, which were used in a naive Bayes classifier (R e1071). TCRdb reprocessing: public reads trimmed at Q25 with fastp, clones called with MiXCR, in-frame beta chains kept. Identical CDR3 proteins give one entry, which carries the most common genes and DNA. The V and J calls and clone size are TCRdb's, not the authors'. Recorded for this sample are under 550,000 distinct CDR3 sequences; roughly 15% of them occurred a single time. The biggest ten clones account for 5.3% of the sample.

This sequence was found in a woman aged 18-29 years with Graves' hyperthyroidism. The sequenced sample consisted of blood. In this chain, TRBV28 is recombined with TRBJ2-1, and 8 junction bases match TRBD2. The DNA sequence reads TGTGCCAGCAGTCCCGGGACTAGGGTCTCCCACAATGAGCAGTCCTTC. Its translation reads: CASSPGTRVSHNEQSF.